These 6 T cell receptor beta chains were all obtained from the same sample, sequenced in a study of Graves' ophthalmopathy and Graves' hyperthyroidism. TCR beta CDR3 regions were amplified from RNA transcripts. First-round RT-PCR with HTBI primers preceded a second-round multiplex PCR. TCRdb processed the multiplex PCR reads anew with MiXCR; each CDR3 protein has one entry. Of about 550,000 distinct CDR3 sequences in the sample, approximately 37% were seen once. The sample consisted of peripheral blood or thyroid tissue (not recorded which). Source of these receptors: an adult man with Graves' hyperthyroidism.

This clonotype was observed many times. This CDR3 reads CASSQLAGELETQYF. CDR3 DNA: TGTGCCAGCAGCCAACTAGCGGGAGAGCTGGAGACCCAGTACTTC. The chain uses TRBV3-1 and TRBJ2-5, with 10 bases lining up with TRBD2. The junction had 5 bases not matched to a gene; V was cut back by 2 bases and J by 5 bases. CDR1 LGHDT and CDR2 YNNKEL come from the germline V gene (reference sequence). The CDR3 loop spans 15 amino acids.

This clonotype has a count of ten or more. V is TRBV9 and J is TRBJ2-2; 8 bases fit TRBD1. Germline V CDR1 and CDR2: SGDLS, YYNGEE. CDR3 length equals 17 residues. The trim removed 3 bases at V and 7 bases at J, leaving 14 bases unmatched. The CDR3 protein is CASSGDAGGGLNGELFF. The CDR3 DNA is TGTGCCAGCAGCGGGGATGCAGGGGGCGGGTTGAACGGGGAGCTGTTTTTT.

The table lists this clonotype with a count of one. This chain joins TRBV10-3 and TRBJ2-7, with TRBD1 matching over 9 bases. CDR3 length: 14 amino acids. Germline CDR1 reads ENHRY; CDR2 reads SYGVKD. With 3 bases clipped from V and 4 bases from J, the junction kept 4 bases outside the gene matches. The CDR3 DNA is TGTGCCATCAGTGACGGGGACAGGGCTTACGAGCAGTACTTC. It specifies CAISDGDRAYEQYF.

The chain couples TRBV11-3 to TRBJ2-7; D may be TRBD1 (7 bases). Germline V gives CDR1 SGHNT, CDR2 YENEEA. V was cut by 5 bases and J by 3 bases, with 11 bases left in between. The CDR3 is 13 amino acids. As DNA, the CDR3 is TGTGCCAGCAGCATCAGGGGGGACTACGAGCAGTACTTC. It is translated as CASSIRGDYEQYF.

This clonotype was picked up a small number of times. The chain has TRBV7-9 and TRBJ2-7; 8 nucleotides align to TRBD1. The V gene's germline CDR1 is SEHNR and CDR2 FQNEAQ (reference sequence). V was pared by 8 bases and J by 2 bases, with 8 bases of the junction left unmatched. There are 14 residues in the CDR3. CDR3 in amino acids: CASSPPGQAYEQYF. The CDR3 DNA reads as TGTGCCAGCTCACCGCCGGGACAGGCCTACGAGCAGTACTTC.

The sample holds many counts of this clonotype. The chain employs TRBV20-1 and TRBJ1-6; the D is unclear. This CDR3 comprises 14 residues. Trimming cost V 7 bases and J 10 bases, with 20 bases left between them. Germline assignment: CDR1 DFQATT and CDR2 SNEGSKA (reference sequence). The CDR3 spells CSGKSTVGYSPLHF. CDR3 in DNA: TGCAGTGGTAAAAGTACAGTGGGATACTCACCCCTCCACTTT.